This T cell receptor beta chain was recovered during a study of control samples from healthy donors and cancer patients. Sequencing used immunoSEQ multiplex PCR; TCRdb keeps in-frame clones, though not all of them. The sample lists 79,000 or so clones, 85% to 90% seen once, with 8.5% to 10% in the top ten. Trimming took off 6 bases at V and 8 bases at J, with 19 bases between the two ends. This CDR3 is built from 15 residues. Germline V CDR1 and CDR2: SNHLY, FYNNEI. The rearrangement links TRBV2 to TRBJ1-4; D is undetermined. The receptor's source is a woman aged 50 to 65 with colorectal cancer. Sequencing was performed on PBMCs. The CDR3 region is CASRKARASLEKLFF. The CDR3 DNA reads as TGTGCCAGCAGGAAGGCCCGGGCGTCCTTAGAAAAACTGTTTTTT.